This entry lists 13 T cell receptor beta chains sequenced from one sample in a study of blood T cell repertoires in COVID-19. Assay used: immunoSEQ multiplex PCR; TCRdb lists only in-frame clones, some missing. The data show 150,000 or so clones, about 85% seen once. The specimen sequenced was peripheral blood. The origin of the receptors is a woman aged 70-85 years with COVID-19, enrolled during active disease.

The chain is built from TRBV19 and TRBJ2-2, with D possibly TRBD2 on 6 matching bases. Trimming removed 8 bases at V and 7 bases at J, with 20 bases between. The CDR3 has 15 amino acids. The germline V gene encodes CDR1 LNHDA and CDR2 SQIVND (reference sequence). The CDR3 coding sequence is TGTGCCAGTTTTAGCGGTGCGAACACCCGCGGGGAGCTGTTTTTT. Translation: CASFSGANTRGELFF.

The chain couples TRBV2 to TRBJ1-6, with 8 bases that match TRBD1. The germline CDR1 and CDR2 sequences are SNHLY and FYNNEI. The ends lost 6 bases at V and 9 bases at J; junction bases unmatched: 10. This CDR3 is 15 amino acids long. CDR3 nucleotide sequence: TGTGCCAGCAGGACTGACAGGGGAGGGCGTTCACCCCTCCACTTT. This codes for CASRTDRGGRSPLHF.

J is TRBJ2-7 and V is TRBV27; TRBD1 might be the D (6 bases). V was trimmed by 6 bases and J by 2 bases, leaving 17 bases between them. The germline gives CDR1 MNHEY, CDR2 SMNVEV (reference sequence). The CDR3 runs 15 residues. The CDR3 region is CASRRTAPMTYEQYF. The CDR3 nucleotides are TGTGCCAGCAGGCGGACAGCACCGATGACCTACGAGCAGTACTTC.

The chain employs TRBV18 and TRBJ1-1; no clear D. The CDR3 runs 12 residues. The V and J ends lost 4 bases and 0 bases respectively, with 3 bases between them. Germline CDR1 KGHSH, CDR2 LQKENI. The CDR3 protein is CASSQLNTEAFF. The CDR3 DNA is TGTGCCAGCTCACAGCTGAACACTGAAGCTTTCTTT.

V and J are TRBV19 and TRBJ1-1; D is undetermined. Germline values: CDR1 LNHDA, CDR2 SQIVND (reference sequence). The CDR3 runs 14 residues. The V end lost 3 bases, the J end lost 5 bases, and 13 bases lay between the germline ends. This chain's CDR3 is CASSMSAQATEAFF. The CDR3 DNA follows: TGTGCCAGTAGTATGAGTGCGCAGGCAACTGAAGCTTTCTTT.

This chain links TRBV5-1 with TRBJ2-5; the match to TRBD1 covers 10 bases. CDR1 SGHRS and CDR2 YFSETQ come from the germline V gene. This CDR3 region has 15 residues. V lost 5 bases, J lost 3 bases, and 7 bases stayed unmatched. This CDR3 reads CASRTGTGVKETQYF. DNA for the CDR3: TGCGCCAGCAGAACCGGGACAGGGGTAAAAGAGACCCAGTACTTC.

Turning to this clone: Other DNA variants within this sample encode the same CDR3. The V gene is TRBV7-3, the J gene TRBJ2-1, with TRBD1 identical over 10 bases. This CDR3 has 15 amino acids. V lost 3 bases, J lost 4 bases, and 3 bases stayed unmatched. CDR1 is SGHTA and CDR2 is FQGTGA in the germline V gene. This CDR3 reads CASSLDRGSYNEQFF. For the CDR3, the DNA is TGTGCCAGCAGCTTGGACAGGGGGTCTTACAATGAGCAGTTCTTC.

This chain links TRBV27 with TRBJ2-5, with TRBD2 identical over 8 bases. V was pared by 5 bases and J by 5 bases, with 10 bases of the junction left unmatched. CDR3 length equals 15 residues. The germline V gene encodes CDR1 MNHEY and CDR2 SMNVEV (reference sequence). The CDR3 is CASSSEGRGVETQYF. CDR3 DNA: TGTGCCAGCAGTAGTGAGGGGCGGGGGGTTGAGACCCAGTACTTC.

This sequence joins TRBV28 and TRBJ1-6; D possibly corresponds to TRBD1 (6 bases). Germline CDR1 and CDR2: MDHEN and SYDVKM. There are 13 residues in the CDR3. V was pared by 8 bases and J by 5 bases, with 10 bases between. CDR3 protein: CASGRQDNSPLHF. The CDR3 region has the DNA TGTGCCAGCGGTAGACAGGATAATTCACCCCTCCACTTT.

This rearrangement joins TRBV5-1 to TRBJ1-2, with 12 bases aligning to TRBD1. This CDR3 comprises 18 residues. Germline V CDR1 and CDR2: SGHRS, YFSETQ. J gave up 0 bases and V 0 bases, and 6 bases lay outside the gene matches. CDR3 protein: CASSLGDRGRRPNYGYTF. The CDR3 DNA is TGCGCCAGCAGCTTGGGGGACAGGGGGCGACGCCCTAACTATGGCTACACCTTC.

This rearrangement joins TRBV27 to TRBJ1-2; 7 bases line up with TRBD1. Germline V gives CDR1 MNHEY, CDR2 SMNVEV (reference sequence). V lost 8 bases to trimming and J lost 0 bases; unmatched junction nucleotides: 9. The length of the CDR3 is 15 residues. CDR3 amino acids: CASGGRTGTNYGYTF. The CDR3 bases are TGTGCCAGCGGGGGAAGGACAGGCACTAACTATGGCTACACCTTC.

In this sample, this clone turned up a few times. The chain combines TRBV19 with TRBJ1-2; 9 bases align to TRBD1. After removal of 5 bases from V and 3 bases from J, the junction contained 10 bases not matched to a gene. This CDR3 is 16 amino acids long. Per the germline V gene, CDR1 is LNHDA and CDR2 is SQIVND (reference sequence). The CDR3 DNA reads as TGTGCCAGTAGTTGGGCATCGGGACAGGGAGACTATGGCTACACCTTC. Its translation is CASSWASGQGDYGYTF.

The J gene is TRBJ2-6, the V gene TRBV3-1 (or the pseudogene TRBV3-2), with 8 nucleotides matching TRBD2. Per germline, CDR1 LGHDT and CDR2 YNNKEL (reference sequence). CDR3 length: 16 residues. V lost 4 bases, J lost 3 bases, and 5 bases stayed unmatched. For the CDR3, the DNA is TGTGCCAGCAGCCCGACGGGGGGGGGTGGGGCCAACGTCCTGACTTTC. Amino acids: CASSPTGGGGANVLTF.